These T cell receptor beta chains were read from a single sample in a study of sequential checkpoint blockade in melanoma. Using immunoSEQ multiplex PCR, the repertoire was profiled, and TCRdb retains in-frame clones only, with some absent. The sample contains about 17,000 clones, roughly 69% of which appear only once. The sequenced sample was CD8+ T cells sorted from blood (inferred from file names), obtained from a patient given nivolumab and ipilimumab in sequence. The receptors were sampled from a human donor with melanoma. Both conserved end residues are part of each CDR3. Each record gives: V gene, clone size, J gene, D gene, CDR3 length, CDR3 protein, CDR3 DNA. The D gene is left open where the match is weak. Clone sizes are given selectively: once, few, many, or a class where the clone is expanded.

TRBV4-2	once	TRBJ2-7	-	16	CASSQVLAGPSYEQYF	TGTGCCAGCAGCCAAGTTCTGGCGGGCCCCTCCTACGAGCAGTACTTC
TRBV28	-	TRBJ2-5	TRBD1	14	CASSQETGKETQYF	TGTGCCAGCAGTCAAGAGACAGGGAAAGAGACCCAGTACTTC
TRBV12-2	few	TRBJ1-4	-	18	CASRFSRGRSGPNEKLFF	TGTGCAAGTCGCTTCTCCAGGGGGCGATCTGGTCCTAATGAAAAACTGTTTTTT
TRBV5-6	-	TRBJ2-7	TRBD2	17	CASSWGGLAGDPYEQYF	TGTGCCAGCAGCTGGGGAGGACTAGCGGGGGACCCCTACGAGCAGTACTTC
TRBV27	-	TRBJ1-1	-	12	CASRKGYTEAFF	TGTGCCAGCAGGAAGGGGTACACTGAAGCTTTCTTT
TRBV7-9	-	TRBJ2-5	TRBD2	18	CASSLEGLAVVYQETQYF	TGTGCCAGCAGCTTAGAGGGACTAGCGGTCGTTTACCAAGAGACCCAGTACTTC
TRBV6-9	-	TRBJ1-1	-	13	CASSLRENTEAFF	TGTGCCAGCAGCCTGAGGGAAAACACTGAAGCTTTCTTT
TRBV7-9	-	TRBJ2-1	-	14	CASKEGASYNEQFF	TGTGCCAGCAAGGAGGGGGCGAGTTACAATGAGCAGTTCTTC
TRBV19	-	TRBJ2-2	-	16	CASSIGFSRAPGELFF	TGTGCCAGTAGTATAGGCTTCAGCAGGGCTCCCGGGGAGCTGTTTTTT
TRBV7-9	-	TRBJ1-1	TRBD1	15	CASSNRQGQMAEAFF	TGTGCCAGCAGTAACCGACAGGGTCAAATGGCTGAAGCTTTCTTT
TRBV27	-	TRBJ2-1	-	13	CASSLPSRDEQFF	TGTGCCAGCAGTTTACCAAGTCGGGATGAGCAGTTCTTC
TRBV18	-	TRBJ2-2	TRBD1	18	CASSPPVLTGMNTGELFF	TGTGCCAGCTCACCACCTGTGTTGACAGGGATGAACACCGGGGAGCTGTTTTTT
TRBV7-9	-	TRBJ1-1	-	14	CASSPLQGWSEAFF	TGTGCCAGCAGCCCGCTTCAGGGATGGTCTGAAGCTTTCTTT
TRBV6-5	few	TRBJ1-2	TRBD1	15	CASSTRTGIAVGYTF	TGTGCCAGCAGTACCAGGACAGGGATCGCGGTGGGCTACACCTTC
TRBV6-1	once	TRBJ2-7	-	15	CASSERGGLTYEQYF	TGTGCCAGCAGTGAAAGGGGGGGGCTTACCTACGAGCAGTACTTC
TRBV7-9	-	TRBJ2-2	-	14	CASSETDINRELFF	TGTGCCAGCAGCGAAACAGATATTAACCGGGAGCTGTTTTTT
TRBV7-9	-	TRBJ2-7	TRBD2	14	CASSPGTIPYEQYF	TGTGCCAGCAGCCCCGGGACTATTCCCTACGAGCAGTACTTC
TRBV7-6	few	TRBJ2-7	-	14	CASSLGVDSAEQYF	TGTGCCAGCAGCTTAGGTGTAGACAGCGCCGAGCAGTACTTC
TRBV27	-	TRBJ2-7	TRBD2	15	CASSPGTSGSNEQYF	TGTGCCAGCAGTCCGGGGACTAGCGGGAGTAACGAGCAGTACTTC
TRBV7-9	-	TRBJ2-7	TRBD1	16	CASSVPGTGVSYEQYF	TGTGCCAGCAGCGTTCCCGGGACAGGGGTCTCCTACGAGCAGTACTTC
TRBV30	-	TRBJ2-1	-	15	CAWAEVALLVHEQFF	TGTGCCTGGGCCGAGGTGGCTCTCTTGGTCCATGAGCAGTTCTTC
TRBV28	-	TRBJ2-7	TRBD2	14	CASSTGLAQGEQYF	TGTGCCAGCAGTACGGGACTAGCGCAGGGAGAGCAGTACTTC
TRBV4-3	-	TRBJ2-6	TRBD1	19	CASSQDRWTGISGANVLTF	TGCGCCAGCAGCCAAGATCGTTGGACAGGAATCTCTGGGGCCAACGTCCTGACTTTC
TRBV28	-	TRBJ2-7	TRBD1	16	CASSPQGARGTYEQYF	TGTGCCAGCAGTCCTCAGGGGGCGAGAGGTACCTACGAGCAGTACTTC
TRBV6-4	-	TRBJ2-1	TRBD2	18	CASRPRASGIPTYNEQFF	TGTGCCAGTCGGCCAAGGGCTAGCGGGATCCCTACCTACAATGAGCAGTTCTTC
TRBV2	few	TRBJ2-3	TRBD1	14	CASSLPDRARTQYF	TGTGCCAGCAGCCTACCTGACAGGGCCCGTACGCAGTATTTT
TRBV11-2	-	TRBJ1-5	-	13	CASSSAGFQPQHF	TGTGCCAGCAGCTCAGCGGGGTTTCAGCCCCAGCATTTT
TRBV28	-	TRBJ2-7	-	15	CASSTPGERAYEQYF	TGTGCCAGCAGTACACCGGGTGAACGGGCCTACGAGCAGTACTTC
TRBV4-1	-	TRBJ2-6	-	16	CASSHEEGSGANVLTF	TGCGCCAGCAGCCATGAGGAGGGGTCTGGGGCCAACGTCCTGACTTTC
TRBV4-3	-	TRBJ2-3	-	14	CASSPPGSGYTQYF	TGCGCCAGCAGCCCCCCGGGTAGCGGTTATACGCAGTATTTT
TRBV2	-	TRBJ2-7	-	11	CASMTGDEQYF	TGTGCCAGCATGACAGGAGACGAGCAGTACTTC
TRBV28	few	TRBJ2-7	-	17	CASSPRDLGEAGVEQYF	TGTGCCAGCAGTCCCCGGGACCTAGGGGAGGCTGGTGTCGAGCAGTACTTC
TRBV28	-	TRBJ2-2	TRBD1	18	CASSSGVFGTGDTGELFF	TGTGCCAGCAGTTCGGGGGTTTTCGGGACAGGGGACACCGGGGAGCTGTTTTTT
TRBV5-8	-	TRBJ1-4	-	13	CASSPRTIEKLFF	TGTGCCAGCAGCCCTCGGACAATTGAAAAACTGTTTTTT
TRBV4-3	-	TRBJ2-7	-	15	CASSQGGRPTYEQYF	TGCGCCAGCAGCCAAGGGGGCAGGCCCACCTACGAGCAGTACTTC
TRBV13	-	TRBJ2-7	TRBD1	14	CASSFWTGGHEQYF	TGTGCCAGCAGCTTCTGGACAGGGGGCCACGAGCAGTACTTC
TRBV7-9	once	TRBJ1-1	-	17	CASSQAGGFGPNTEAFF	TGTGCCAGCAGCCAGGCAGGAGGTTTCGGACCGAACACTGAAGCTTTCTTT
TRBV5-1	-	TRBJ2-5	TRBD1	16	CASSTGTGLLQETQYF	TGCGCCAGCAGCACAGGGACAGGGCTTTTACAAGAGACCCAGTACTTC
TRBV28	once	TRBJ2-7	-	14	CASSIGRGNYEQYF	TGTGCCAGCAGCATCGGGCGAGGGAACTACGAGCAGTACTTC
TRBV4-1	few	TRBJ2-7	TRBD1	15	CASSQSGTGAYEQYF	TGCGCCAGCAGCCAGTCCGGGACAGGGGCCTACGAGCAGTACTTC
TRBV11-2	-	TRBJ1-2	TRBD1	15	CASSSMGQGASGYTF	TGTGCCAGCAGCTCAATGGGACAGGGAGCATCGGGCTACACCTTC
TRBV7-9	few	TRBJ1-2	TRBD1	16	CASSLGWDSRTYGYTF	TGTGCCAGCAGCTTAGGGTGGGACAGCCGGACCTATGGCTACACCTTC
TRBV15	-	TRBJ2-1	TRBD2	15	CATSRDSGRIDEQFF	TGTGCCACCAGCAGAGATAGCGGGAGAATCGATGAGCAGTTCTTC
TRBV4-3	-	TRBJ2-7	TRBD2	15	CASSQEFRDYYEQYF	TGCGCCAGCAGCCAAGAGTTCAGGGACTACTACGAGCAGTACTTC
TRBV18	-	TRBJ2-1	TRBD1	14	CASSPGQGPDEQFF	TGTGCCAGCTCACCCGGACAGGGGCCCGATGAGCAGTTCTTC
TRBV19	-	TRBJ2-1	TRBD2	14	CASRGREGYNEQFF	TGTGCCAGTAGGGGGCGGGAGGGATACAATGAGCAGTTCTTC
TRBV6-4	-	TRBJ2-1	-	15	CASSEDWSSYNEQFF	TGTGCCAGCAGTGAGGACTGGAGCTCCTACAATGAGCAGTTCTTC
TRBV12-5	-	TRBJ2-3	TRBD1	15	CASGNAGGMEDTQYF	TGTGCTAGTGGTAACGCAGGGGGCATGGAAGATACGCAGTATTTT
TRBV2	-	TRBJ2-5	TRBD1	15	CASSEYRGEGETQYF	TGTGCCAGCAGTGAATACAGGGGAGAGGGAGAGACCCAGTACTTC
TRBV13	-	TRBJ2-3	-	15	CASSLNLGIGQPQYF	TGTGCCAGCAGCTTAAACTTGGGAATTGGACAGCCCCAGTATTTT
TRBV15	-	TRBJ2-5	TRBD2	15	CATSPQLAGEETQYF	TGTGCCACCAGCCCTCAGTTGGCGGGGGAAGAGACCCAGTACTTC
TRBV7-2	-	TRBJ2-7	-	14	CASSFPGLGYEQYF	TGTGCCAGCAGCTTCCCGGGACTCGGTTACGAGCAGTACTTC
TRBV7-9	-	TRBJ2-7	TRBD2	13	CASGTSGRAKQYF	TGTGCCAGCGGGACTAGCGGGAGGGCTAAGCAGTACTTC
TRBV5-1	-	TRBJ2-1	-	11	CASRTGNEQFF	TGCGCCAGCAGGACTGGGAATGAGCAGTTCTTC
TRBV5-1	-	TRBJ1-2	TRBD1	17	CASSLAEDRGQGYGYTF	TGCGCCAGCAGCTTGGCCGAGGACAGGGGTCAGGGTTATGGCTACACCTTC
TRBV6-1	-	TRBJ1-2	-	15	CASSETRDTIRGYTF	TGTGCCAGCAGTGAGACCCGGGACACCATTAGGGGCTACACCTTC
TRBV7-9	few	TRBJ1-2	TRBD1	16	CASSPAQGVGGYGYTF	TGTGCCAGCAGCCCTGCCCAGGGGGTGGGAGGCTATGGCTACACCTTC
TRBV4-3	-	TRBJ1-3	-	16	CASSLGLPSSGNTIYF	TGCGCCAGCAGCCTTGGACTACCAAGCTCTGGAAACACCATATATTTT
TRBV28	-	TRBJ1-2	TRBD1	13	CASSFRTGVGYTF	TGTGCCAGCAGTTTCCGGACAGGGGTTGGCTACACCTTC
TRBV9	few	TRBJ1-1	-	12	CASSAADRRAFF	TGTGCCAGCAGCGCCGCAGACCGGAGGGCTTTCTTT